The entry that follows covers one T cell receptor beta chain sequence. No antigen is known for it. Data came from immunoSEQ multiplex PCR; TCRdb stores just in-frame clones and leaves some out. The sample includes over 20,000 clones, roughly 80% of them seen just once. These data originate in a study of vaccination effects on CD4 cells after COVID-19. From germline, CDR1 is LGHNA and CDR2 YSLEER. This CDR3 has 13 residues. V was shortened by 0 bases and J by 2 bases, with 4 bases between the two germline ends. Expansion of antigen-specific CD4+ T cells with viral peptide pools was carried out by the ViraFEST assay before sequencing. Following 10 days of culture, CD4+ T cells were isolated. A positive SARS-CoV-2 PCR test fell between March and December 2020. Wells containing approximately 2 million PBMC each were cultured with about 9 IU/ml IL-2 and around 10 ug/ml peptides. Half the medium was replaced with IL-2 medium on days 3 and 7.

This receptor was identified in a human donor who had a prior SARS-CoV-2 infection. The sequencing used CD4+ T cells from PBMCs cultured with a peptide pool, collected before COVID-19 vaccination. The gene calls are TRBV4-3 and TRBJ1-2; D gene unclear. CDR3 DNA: TGCGCCAGCAGCCAAGATCACAACTATGGCTACACCTTC. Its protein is CASSQDHNYGYTF.